The clone carrying this T cell receptor beta chain was counted only a few times. This sample is drawn from a study of cytomegalovirus exposure and HLA in healthy donors. This PCR relied on a set of 60 Vbeta primers and 13 Jbeta primers. Some clones are missing from TCRdb's copy, which holds only in-frame ones; the method was immunoSEQ multiplex PCR. The data hold around 110,000 clones, with less than 80% observed a single time. CDR3 length: 12 residues. Germline CDR1 reads SQVTM; CDR2 reads ANQGSEA. V gave up 8 bases and J gave up 4 bases; unmatched junction bases: 7. The receptor was isolated from a man aged 25-40 years in good health and CMV-seronegative. The chain employs TRBV29-1 and TRBJ2-7; 8 bases align to TRBD2. What was sequenced was PBMCs. The CDR3 is CSYTRGDYEQYF. CDR3 DNA sequence: TGCAGCTACACGCGGGGGGATTACGAGCAGTACTTC.